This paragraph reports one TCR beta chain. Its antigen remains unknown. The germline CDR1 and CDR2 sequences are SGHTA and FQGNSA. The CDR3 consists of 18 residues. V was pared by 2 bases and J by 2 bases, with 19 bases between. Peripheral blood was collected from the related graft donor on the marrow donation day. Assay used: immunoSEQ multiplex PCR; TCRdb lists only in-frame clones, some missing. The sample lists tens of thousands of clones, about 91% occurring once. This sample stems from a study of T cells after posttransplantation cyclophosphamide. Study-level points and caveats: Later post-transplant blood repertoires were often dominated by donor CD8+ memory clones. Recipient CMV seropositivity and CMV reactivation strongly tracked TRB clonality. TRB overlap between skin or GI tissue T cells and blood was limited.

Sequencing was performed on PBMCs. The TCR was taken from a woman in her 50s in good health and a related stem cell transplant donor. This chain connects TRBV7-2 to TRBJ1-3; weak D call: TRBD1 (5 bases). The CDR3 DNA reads TGTGCCAGCAGCTTAAACGCTCCGGACACGGGGGCTGGAAACACCATATATTTT. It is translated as CASSLNAPDTGAGNTIYF.